One sample yielded the 30 T cell receptor beta chains listed below, sequenced in a study of blood T cell repertoires in COVID-19. The method was immunoSEQ multiplex PCR; TCRdb's version includes in-frame clones alone and lacks a portion of them. The data show some 70,000 clones, with more than 70% seen just once and around 5% held by the top ten. The sample taken for sequencing was peripheral blood. Receptors originate from a man in his fifties or sixties with active COVID-19.

This CDR3 reads CASSFPTGGLNTEAFF. The CDR3 DNA follows: TGTGCCAGCAGCTTTCCGACAGGGGGCTTGAACACTGAAGCTTTCTTT. The gene calls are TRBV7-8 and TRBJ1-1, with 10 bases aligning to TRBD1. The CDR3 covers 16 residues. Germline loops: CDR1 SGHVS, CDR2 FQNEAQ. Losses at the gene ends were 3 bases for V and 0 bases for J; bases not matched to a gene: 4. Full variable domain (missing parts from reference TRBV7-8 and TRBJ1-1): GAGVSQSPRYKVAKRGQDVALRCDPISGHVSLFWYQQALGQGPEFLTYFQNEAQLDKSGLPSDRFFAERPEGSVSTLKIQRTQQEDSAVYLCASSFPTGGLNTEAFFGQGTRLTVV.

The chain recombines TRBV18 with TRBJ2-7, with D possibly matching TRBD1 (5 bases). V was shortened by 2 bases and J by 3 bases, with 11 bases between the two germline ends. The CDR3 is 14 amino acids. Germline-derived CDR1 and CDR2 are KGHSH and LQKENI. The CDR3: CASSPVPQGYEQYF. In DNA, the CDR3 is TGTGCCAGCTCACCAGTCCCCCAGGGCTACGAGCAGTACTTC.

The count of this clone is one. The chain has TRBV6-5 and TRBJ1-1, with 11 bases aligning to TRBD1. CDR3 length equals 15 residues. CDR1 and CDR2 (germline): MNHEY, SVGAGI. Losses at the gene ends were 9 bases for V and 3 bases for J; bases not matched to a gene: 9. This CDR3 is CASGGQGDSYTEAFF. DNA of the CDR3: TGTGCCAGTGGGGGACAGGGGGATTCCTACACTGAAGCTTTCTTT.

This clone was observed once. V is TRBV18 and J is TRBJ2-7; maybe TRBD1 (6 bases). V was pared by 3 bases and J by 2 bases, with 14 bases between. This CDR3 comprises 15 residues. The V gene's germline CDR1 is KGHSH and CDR2 LQKENI. The CDR3 protein is CASSPPSTGTYEQYF. The CDR3, as DNA: TGTGCCAGCTCACCGCCGAGTACAGGGACCTACGAGCAGTACTTC.

The chain joins TRBV11-3 to TRBJ2-5, with 8 bases fitting TRBD1. The J segment lost 4 bases and the V segment lost 4 bases, leaving 2 bases of the junction unmatched. In germline, CDR1 is SGHNT, CDR2 YENEEA. This CDR3 has 13 residues. The CDR3 nucleotides read TGTGCCAGCAGCTCAGGGGGCGGAGAGACCCAGTACTTC. Translated, it gives CASSSGGGETQYF.

The chain couples TRBV18 to TRBJ1-5, with 7 bases that match TRBD1. Germline CDR1 and CDR2: KGHSH and LQKENI. The CDR3 is 16 amino acids. The J segment lost 4 bases and the V segment lost 3 bases, leaving 9 bases of the junction unmatched. The CDR3 protein is CASSPLGDSLNQPQHF. CDR3 sequence (DNA): TGTGCCAGCTCACCTCTAGGGGACAGCCTTAATCAGCCCCAGCATTTT.

The chain couples TRBV6-5 to TRBJ2-2; 8 bases agree with TRBD2. V lost 7 bases, J lost 3 bases, and 4 bases stayed unmatched. The CDR3 runs to 14 residues. Looked up from germline, CDR1 is MNHEY and CDR2 is SVGAGI. Here the CDR3 reads CASTPSGYTGELFF. DNA for the CDR3: TGTGCCAGCACGCCTAGCGGGTACACCGGGGAGCTGTTTTTT.

The CDR3 loop reads CASSAPSGGFLWGIQYF. Here the CDR3 DNA reads TGTGCCAGCAGTGCCCCCAGCGGGGGGTTTCTCTGGGGAATTCAGTACTTC. V usage is TRBV28 and J usage is TRBJ2-4; 9 positions agree with TRBD2. The germline V gene has CDR1 MDHEN and CDR2 SYDVKM. The junction had 18 bases not matched to a gene; V was cut back by 5 bases and J by 10 bases. The CDR3 consists of 17 residues.

The rearrangement uses TRBV6-6 and TRBJ2-3, with 10 bases lining up with TRBD1. V lost 5 bases and J lost 4; bases outside the gene matches: 9. The CDR3 is 16 amino acids. Germline lookup yields CDR1 MNHNY and CDR2 SVGAGI (reference sequence). CDR3 amino acids: CASSQTLGQGPDTQYF. Written as DNA, the CDR3 is TGTGCCAGCAGTCAAACCTTGGGACAGGGGCCAGATACGCAGTATTTT.

This clone was detected a few times. The chain links TRBV29-1 to TRBJ1-1; the D gene is possibly TRBD1 (5 bases). Trimming took off 6 bases at V and 4 bases at J, with 15 bases between the two ends. This CDR3 spans 13 amino acids. In germline, CDR1 is SQVTM, CDR2 ANQGSEA. The CDR3 DNA follows: TGCAGCGTAATGGAGGGCGGGGGCACTGAAGCTTTCTTT. Translation: CSVMEGGGTEAFF.

The chain couples TRBV28 to TRBJ2-4; D gene ambiguous. V was shortened by 10 bases and J by 6 bases, with 13 bases between the two germline ends. Germline V gene data show CDR1 as MDHEN and CDR2 as SYDVKM. The CDR3 has 12 amino acids. CDR3: CATLNTANIQYF. DNA of the CDR3: TGTGCCACCCTCAACACAGCAAACATTCAGTACTTC. The full variable domain, in which reference TRBV28 and TRBJ2-4 provide the parts outside the CDR3, is DVKVTQSSRYLVKRTGEKVFLECVQDMDHENMFWYRQDPGLGLRLIYFSYDVKMKEKGDIPEGYSVSREKKERFSLILESASTNQTSMYLCATLNTANIQYFGAGTRLSVL.

This clone appeared once. The gene calls are TRBV5-1 and TRBJ2-1; 9 bases agree with TRBD2. V was clipped by 0 bases and J by 0 bases; unmatched bases: 1. Germline CDR1 SGHRS, CDR2 YFSETQ. This CDR3 contains 16 residues. CDR3 residues: CASSLVAGDSYNEQFF. CDR3 DNA: TGCGCCAGCAGCTTGGTAGCGGGGGACTCCTACAATGAGCAGTTCTTC.

V is TRBV5-4 and J is TRBJ1-2; 7 nucleotides match TRBD1. Germline CDR1 and CDR2: SGHNT and YYREEE (reference sequence). With 3 bases clipped from V and 4 bases from J, the junction kept 6 bases outside the gene matches. The CDR3 is made up of 14 amino acids. CDR3 sequence (DNA): TGTGCCAGCAGCTACAGGGGCGGTTTCTATGGCTACACCTTC. Translating it yields CASSYRGGFYGYTF. Using reference TRBV5-4 and TRBJ1-2 for the parts outside the CDR3, the full variable domain is ETGVTQSPTHLIKTRGQQVTLRCSSQSGHNTVSWYQQALGQGPQFIFQYYREEENGRGNFPPRFSGLQFPNYSSELNVNALELDDSALYLCASSYRGGFYGYTFGSGTRLTVV.

This sequence joins TRBV10-2 and TRBJ2-7; 8 positions match TRBD1. Germline V gene data show CDR1 as WSHSY and CDR2 as SAAADI. The CDR3 contains 15 residues. V dropped 1 base and J dropped 4; count of bases not matched to a gene: 6. CDR3 bases: TGCGCCAGCAGTGAGTGGCAGGGGGCTAAGTACGAGCAGTACTTC. This translates into CASSEWQGAKYEQYF.

The chain couples TRBV7-9 to TRBJ2-3; 9 bases line up with TRBD2. The CDR3 runs to 15 residues. Germline CDR1 SEHNR, CDR2 FQNEAQ (reference sequence). The junction had 6 bases not matched to a gene; V was cut back by 4 bases and J by 4 bases. This CDR3 is CASSSGGGRADTQYF. CDR3 nucleotide sequence: TGTGCCAGCAGCTCCGGGGGCGGGAGGGCAGATACGCAGTATTTT.

J is TRBJ2-3 and V is TRBV19; 7 bases are shared with TRBD2. This CDR3 is built from 12 residues. J was trimmed by 9 bases and V by 3 bases; bases with no gene match: 3. The germline CDR1 and CDR2 sequences are LNHDA and SQIVND (reference sequence). The CDR3 DNA is TGTGCCAGTAGTATTGGGGGGGACACGCAGTATTTT. Protein product: CASSIGGDTQYF.

This clone appeared a single time. This chain uses TRBV9 with TRBJ2-3; 11 nucleotides match TRBD2. J lost 4 bases, V lost 0 bases, and 13 bases had no gene match. Germline V CDR1 and CDR2: SGDLS, YYNGEE. The CDR3 loop spans 19 amino acids. This CDR3 reads CASSVGSSGGLFIADTQYF. The CDR3 coding sequence is TGTGCCAGCAGCGTAGGTTCTAGCGGGGGGCTCTTTATAGCAGATACGCAGTATTTT.

This chain uses TRBV6-6 with TRBJ2-3; perhaps TRBD1 as D (6 bases). Germline CDR1 reads MNHNY; CDR2 reads SVGAGI (reference sequence). The CDR3 contains 16 residues. Trimming pared 0 bases from V and 2 bases from J, leaving 12 bases between. Here the CDR3 reads CASSYSKTGDTDTQYF. The CDR3 nucleotides are TGTGCCAGCAGTTACTCGAAGACAGGCGACACAGATACGCAGTATTTT.

V usage is TRBV5-1 and J usage is TRBJ1-4; TRBD1 aligns across 8 bases. CDR1 and CDR2 from the germline V gene are SGHRS and YFSETQ. The length of the CDR3 is 14 residues. The V and J ends lost 2 bases and 7 bases, in that order; junction bases with no gene match: 4. CDR3 sequence reads: CASSLEQGVEKLFF. The CDR3 DNA follows: TGCGCCAGCAGCTTAGAACAGGGGGTTGAAAAACTGTTTTTT.

The gene calls are TRBV7-8 and TRBJ2-5, with D unresolved. CDR3 size: 15 residues. Germline V CDR1 and CDR2: SGHVS, FQNEAQ. With 1 base removed from V and 3 bases from J, the gap between germline ends came to 12 bases. CDR3 protein: CASSLGNRGKETQYF. The CDR3 DNA follows: TGTGCCAGCAGCTTAGGGAACCGCGGAAAAGAGACCCAGTACTTC. Supplemented by reference TRBV7-8 and TRBJ2-5, the full variable domain reads GAGVSQSPRYKVAKRGQDVALRCDPISGHVSLFWYQQALGQGPEFLTYFQNEAQLDKSGLPSDRFFAERPEGSVSTLKIQRTQQEDSAVYLCASSLGNRGKETQYFGPGTRLLVL.

This clone was seen a single time. V usage is TRBV5-1 and J usage is TRBJ1-3, with D perhaps TRBD1 (6 bases). V was shortened by 4 bases and J by 0 bases, with 8 bases between the two germline ends. This CDR3 spans 14 amino acids. Germline loops: CDR1 SGHRS, CDR2 YFSETQ. CDR3 bases: TGCGCCAGCAGCCGGGACACCTCTGGAAACACCATATATTTT. This sequence encodes CASSRDTSGNTIYF.

The table lists this clone with a few counts. This sequence joins TRBV30 and TRBJ2-1; D might be TRBD1 (6 bases). CDR1 is GTSNPN and CDR2 is SVGIG in the germline V gene (reference sequence). This CDR3 contains 13 residues. V was cut by 4 bases and J by 6 bases, with 13 bases left in between. In DNA form, the CDR3 reads TGTGCCTGGAATTCAGGGGCCCTCAATGAGCAGTTCTTC. It translates to CAWNSGALNEQFF.

The rearrangement joins TRBV11-2 to TRBJ1-2; 10 bases agree with TRBD1. This CDR3 contains 15 residues. J lost 5 bases, V lost 5 bases, and 8 bases had no gene match. Germline V gives CDR1 SGHAT, CDR2 FQNNGV. For the CDR3, the DNA is TGTGCCAGCAGCCCCCGGGACAGGGGAGTGTATGGCTACACCTTC. It specifies CASSPRDRGVYGYTF.

J is TRBJ2-7 and V is TRBV10-3; perhaps TRBD1 as D (5 bases). Germline assignment: CDR1 ENHRY and CDR2 SYGVKD. The CDR3 totals 15 residues. V dropped 0 bases and J dropped 2 bases, with 11 bases sitting between them. The CDR3 reads CAISESVWGTYEQYF. CDR3 bases: TGTGCCATCAGTGAGTCGGTCTGGGGCACCTACGAGCAGTACTTC.

The rearrangement uses TRBV28 and TRBJ2-3; tentative D call: TRBD2 (6 bases). Trimming took 5 bases from V and 2 from J, leaving 20 bases between them. CDR3 length: 17 residues. Germline V gene sequence: CDR1 MDHEN, CDR2 SYDVKM. The CDR3 is CASSPTGEATSTDTQYF. CDR3 DNA sequence: TGTGCCAGCAGTCCTACGGGGGAGGCCACTTCCACAGATACGCAGTATTTT.

The CDR3 here is CASSPTGQGGGYTF. The CDR3 DNA is TGCGCCAGCAGCCCTACGGGACAGGGTGGAGGCTACACCTTC. The chain is built from TRBV5-1 and TRBJ1-2; 9 bases map to TRBD1. CDR1 is SGHRS, CDR2 YFSETQ, per germline. Unmatched junction bases numbered 9, after V lost 4 bases and J lost 8 bases. CDR3 length: 14 residues.

This clone was observed a handful of times. The gene calls are TRBV27 and TRBJ1-5; D is perhaps TRBD1 (5 bases). Germline assignment: CDR1 MNHEY and CDR2 SMNVEV (reference sequence). This CDR3 spans 13 amino acids. V lost 7 bases and J lost 6, with 13 bases in between. The CDR3 DNA follows: TGTGCCAGCACCTTGAGGAGGGGTCAGCCCCAGCATTTT. Translating it yields CASTLRRGQPQHF.

In its sample, this clone was seen once. The gene calls are TRBV7-8 and TRBJ2-5; no clear D gene. The germline CDR1 and CDR2 sequences are SGHVS and FQNEAQ. This CDR3 has 12 amino acids. Trimming pared 5 bases from V and 5 bases from J, leaving 9 bases between. This chain's CDR3 is CASSQKRETQYF. CDR3 DNA: TGTGCCAGCAGCCAGAAGAGGGAGACCCAGTACTTC.

The chain recombines TRBV10-1 with TRBJ2-2; the match to TRBD2 covers 10 bases. Germline values: CDR1 WNHNN, CDR2 SYGVQD (reference sequence). The CDR3 runs to 18 residues. Unmatched junction bases numbered 11, after V lost 2 bases and J lost 5 bases. The CDR3 coding sequence is TGCGCCAGCAGTGAGGTTAGCGGGGGGTTCCAGCAGACCGGGGAGCTGTTTTTT. Protein: CASSEVSGGFQQTGELFF.

The chain links TRBV5-1 to TRBJ2-7, with TRBD1 matching over 9 bases. Trimming took 0 bases from V and 3 from J; bases not matched to a gene: 4. Germline loops: CDR1 SGHRS, CDR2 YFSETQ. This CDR3 is 15 amino acids long. For the CDR3, the DNA is TGCGCCAGCAGCTTGGACAGGGGGCAGGACTACGAGCAGTACTTC. Translation gives CASSLDRGQDYEQYF.